A selection of T cell receptor beta chains follows, all from one sample in a study of response to subunit inactivated influenza vaccine. TCRdb processed the RT-PCR reads anew with MiXCR; each CDR3 protein has one entry. This sample carries some 500,000 distinct CDR3 sequences, 15% to 20% of them seen once, and the ten largest clones take 3% to 3.5%. Sequencing was performed on CD4+ T cells sorted from PBMCs, taken less than 30 months after vaccination. These receptors were collected from a man between 50 and 69 years old who received an inactivated influenza vaccine. CDR3s include the opening cysteine and the closing phenylalanine or tryptophan. The D gene is left open where the match is weak. A row's size may be missing; if present it is once, few, many or a size class.

d_gene: TRBD2
j_gene: TRBJ2-3
v_gene: TRBV7-6
abundance: many
CDR3aa: CASSLAGGPLTDTQYF
CDR3nt: TGTGCCAGCAGCCTTGCGGGGGGCCCTCTCACAGATACGCAGTATTTT

d_gene: -
j_gene: TRBJ1-1
v_gene: TRBV5-1
abundance: -
CDR3aa: CASSTSGAVDTEAFF
CDR3nt: TGCGCCAGCAGCACCTCCGGGGCGGTCGACACTGAAGCTTTCTTT

d_gene: -
j_gene: TRBJ1-2
v_gene: TRBV7-9
abundance: few
CDR3aa: CASSLDAGFGYTF
CDR3nt: TGTGCCAGCAGCTTAGATGCAGGGTTTGGCTACACCTTC

d_gene: -
j_gene: TRBJ2-1
v_gene: TRBV2
abundance: -
CDR3aa: CASRKVSSYNEQFF
CDR3nt: TGTGCCAGCAGGAAGGTCAGCTCCTACAATGAGCAGTTCTTC

d_gene: -
j_gene: TRBJ2-7
v_gene: TRBV5-6
abundance: many
CDR3aa: CASSLSPGASYEQYF
CDR3nt: TGTGCCAGCAGCTTATCTCCAGGGGCGTCCTACGAGCAGTACTTC

d_gene: TRBD1
j_gene: TRBJ2-1
v_gene: TRBV20-1
abundance: few
CDR3aa: CSASTGEHNEQFF
CDR3nt: TGCAGTGCCTCGACAGGGGAGCACAATGAGCAGTTCTTC

d_gene: -
j_gene: TRBJ2-3
v_gene: TRBV4-2
abundance: -
CDR3aa: CASSQDQRSPRGTDTQYF
CDR3nt: TGTGCCAGCAGCCAAGATCAGCGGAGCCCGCGGGGCACAGATACGCAGTATTTT

d_gene: -
j_gene: TRBJ2-2
v_gene: TRBV20-1
abundance: few
CDR3aa: CSAARTENTGELFF
CDR3nt: TGCAGTGCTGCCCGGACCGAGAACACCGGGGAGCTGTTTTTT

d_gene: -
j_gene: TRBJ2-7
v_gene: TRBV5-1
abundance: many
CDR3aa: CASRNRANYEQYF
CDR3nt: TGCGCCAGCAGAAACCGGGCCAACTACGAGCAGTACTTC

d_gene: -
j_gene: TRBJ2-3
v_gene: TRBV20-1
abundance: few
CDR3aa: CSAERVDTQYF
CDR3nt: TGCAGTGCTGAGAGGGTTGATACGCAGTATTTT

d_gene: -
j_gene: TRBJ1-1
v_gene: TRBV12-3/TRBV12-4
abundance: -
CDR3aa: CASSFGGAMNTEAFF
CDR3nt: TGTGCCAGCAGTTTCGGGGGGGCCATGAACACTGAAGCTTTCTTT

d_gene: -
j_gene: TRBJ2-3
v_gene: TRBV5-6
abundance: -
CDR3aa: CASSLFFRPGTQYF
CDR3nt: TGTGCCAGCAGCTTGTTTTTTCGCCCGGGTACGCAGTATTTT

d_gene: TRBD2
j_gene: TRBJ2-7
v_gene: TRBV18
abundance: many
CDR3aa: CASSELAGEGYEQYF
CDR3nt: TGTGCCAGCTCGGAGCTAGCGGGAGAAGGGTACGAGCAGTACTTC

d_gene: -
j_gene: TRBJ2-7
v_gene: TRBV20-1
abundance: -
CDR3aa: CSARPFDEQYF
CDR3nt: TGCAGTGCTAGACCCTTCGATGAGCAGTACTTC

d_gene: -
j_gene: TRBJ1-2
v_gene: TRBV19
abundance: few
CDR3aa: CASLDGNYGYTF
CDR3nt: TGTGCCAGCCTGGACGGAAACTATGGCTACACCTTC

d_gene: TRBD2
j_gene: TRBJ2-1
v_gene: TRBV5-1
abundance: many
CDR3aa: CASSLAANEQFF
CDR3nt: TGCGCCAGCAGCCTAGCGGCGAATGAGCAGTTCTTC

d_gene: -
j_gene: TRBJ1-2
v_gene: TRBV12-3/TRBV12-4
abundance: -
CDR3aa: CASSPGVRAPTYGYTF
CDR3nt: TGTGCCAGCAGTCCTGGCGTCCGGGCCCCGACCTATGGCTACACCTTC

d_gene: -
j_gene: TRBJ2-5
v_gene: TRBV24-1
abundance: few
CDR3aa: CATSDFSYWKPQETQYF
CDR3nt: TGTGCCACCAGTGATTTCTCGTATTGGAAGCCTCAAGAGACCCAGTACTTC

d_gene: -
j_gene: TRBJ2-6
v_gene: TRBV27
abundance: many
CDR3aa: CASSPGYRSDGANVLTF
CDR3nt: TGTGCCAGCAGTCCGGGATATAGGTCGGATGGGGCCAACGTCCTGACTTTC

d_gene: TRBD2
j_gene: TRBJ2-3
v_gene: TRBV7-3
abundance: -
CDR3aa: CASSLQSSGDTQYF
CDR3nt: TGTGCCAGCAGCTTACAGTCTAGCGGAGATACGCAGTATTTT

d_gene: -
j_gene: TRBJ2-3
v_gene: TRBV20-1
abundance: -
CDR3aa: CSASHPTRTDTQYF
CDR3nt: TGCAGTGCTAGTCACCCCACTCGCACAGATACGCAGTATTTT

d_gene: TRBD2
j_gene: TRBJ2-1
v_gene: TRBV6-4
abundance: few
CDR3aa: CASSPTSGSKSEQFF
CDR3nt: TGTGCCAGCAGTCCGACTAGCGGGAGTAAGAGTGAGCAGTTCTTC

d_gene: -
j_gene: TRBJ2-7
v_gene: TRBV12-3/TRBV12-4
abundance: -
CDR3aa: CASSSTTLDKGNEQYF
CDR3nt: TGTGCCAGCAGTTCGACGACCCTTGACAAGGGGAATGAGCAGTACTTC

d_gene: -
j_gene: TRBJ2-7
v_gene: TRBV20-1
abundance: many
CDR3aa: CSASRLGWTAKEDEQYF
CDR3nt: TGCAGTGCTAGTAGGCTAGGTTGGACGGCCAAAGAGGACGAGCAGTACTTC

d_gene: TRBD2
j_gene: TRBJ2-2
v_gene: TRBV7-2
abundance: -
CDR3aa: CASSAGLAGTGELFF
CDR3nt: TGTGCCAGCAGCGCGGGACTAGCGGGGACCGGGGAGCTGTTTTTT

d_gene: TRBD2
j_gene: TRBJ2-5
v_gene: TRBV20-1
abundance: -
CDR3aa: CSASRTSGEETQYF
CDR3nt: TGCAGTGCTAGCCGGACTAGCGGTGAAGAGACCCAGTACTTC

d_gene: TRBD1
j_gene: TRBJ2-3
v_gene: TRBV28
abundance: few
CDR3aa: CASSSPGQGRPDTQYF
CDR3nt: TGTGCCAGCAGTTCACCGGGACAGGGAAGGCCAGATACGCAGTATTTT

d_gene: -
j_gene: TRBJ2-1
v_gene: TRBV7-3
abundance: once
CDR3aa: CASSKNTLSDEQFF
CDR3nt: TGTGCCAGCAGTAAAAATACATTGTCGGATGAGCAGTTCTTC

d_gene: -
j_gene: TRBJ2-1
v_gene: TRBV4-1
abundance: -
CDR3aa: CASSQEPGVSSINEQFF
CDR3nt: TGCGCCAGCAGCCAAGAACCGGGAGTCTCGAGCATCAATGAGCAGTTCTTC

d_gene: TRBD1
j_gene: TRBJ1-2
v_gene: TRBV7-2
abundance: many
CDR3aa: CASSTRDSNYGYTF
CDR3nt: TGTGCCAGCAGCACCAGGGACAGTAACTATGGCTACACCTTC

d_gene: -
j_gene: TRBJ1-6
v_gene: TRBV5-1
abundance: -
CDR3aa: CASRAGTSGGSPLHF
CDR3nt: TGCGCCAGCAGAGCGGGGACCTCGGGCGGTTCACCCCTCCACTTT

d_gene: -
j_gene: TRBJ2-5
v_gene: TRBV20-1
abundance: -
CDR3aa: CSATRRRQETQYF
CDR3nt: TGCAGTGCTACCCGGCGGAGACAAGAGACCCAGTACTTC

d_gene: -
j_gene: TRBJ1-6
v_gene: TRBV3-1
abundance: few
CDR3aa: CASSPFSGGNSPLHF
CDR3nt: TGTGCCAGCAGCCCCTTTTCCGGGGGTAATTCACCCCTCCACTTT

d_gene: TRBD1
j_gene: TRBJ2-3
v_gene: TRBV6-1
abundance: -
CDR3aa: CASRTGLSGDTQYF
CDR3nt: TGTGCCAGCAGGACAGGGTTATCGGGAGATACGCAGTATTTT

d_gene: -
j_gene: TRBJ1-1
v_gene: TRBV3-1
abundance: -
CDR3aa: CASRAANTEAFF
CDR3nt: TGTGCCAGCAGGGCAGCGAACACTGAAGCTTTCTTT

d_gene: -
j_gene: TRBJ2-7
v_gene: TRBV9
abundance: -
CDR3aa: CASSPGDRTRYEQYF
CDR3nt: TGTGCCAGCAGCCCAGGCGACAGGACCCGCTACGAGCAGTACTTC

d_gene: TRBD1
j_gene: TRBJ1-4
v_gene: TRBV12-3/TRBV12-4
abundance: -
CDR3aa: CASSLEGAGEKLFF
CDR3nt: TGTGCCAGCAGTTTGGAGGGGGCCGGCGAAAAACTGTTTTTT

d_gene: -
j_gene: TRBJ2-7
v_gene: TRBV6-1
abundance: few
CDR3aa: CASSEAAATGEQYF
CDR3nt: TGTGCCAGCAGTGAAGCGGCCGCGACGGGAGAGCAGTACTTC

d_gene: -
j_gene: TRBJ2-5
v_gene: TRBV5-1
abundance: -
CDR3aa: CASSPIAVQETQYF
CDR3nt: TGCGCCAGCAGCCCGATAGCGGTACAAGAGACCCAGTACTTC

d_gene: TRBD2
j_gene: TRBJ2-2
v_gene: TRBV28
abundance: few
CDR3aa: CASRTLAGGPRTGELFF
CDR3nt: TGTGCCAGCAGGACTCTAGCGGGAGGGCCGAGGACCGGGGAGCTGTTTTTT

d_gene: -
j_gene: TRBJ1-6
v_gene: TRBV5-1
abundance: once
CDR3aa: CASSLDQGGNSPLHF
CDR3nt: TGCGCCAGCAGCTTGGATCAGGGTGGGAATTCACCCCTCCACTTT

d_gene: -
j_gene: TRBJ2-2
v_gene: TRBV14
abundance: many
CDR3aa: CASSARLTGELFF
CDR3nt: TGTGCCAGCAGCGCCAGACTTACCGGGGAGCTGTTTTTT

d_gene: -
j_gene: TRBJ2-5
v_gene: TRBV20-1
abundance: few
CDR3aa: CSARDSYYEIGKETQYF
CDR3nt: TGCAGTGCTAGAGATAGCTACTATGAAATTGGAAAAGAGACCCAGTACTTC

d_gene: TRBD1
j_gene: TRBJ2-3
v_gene: TRBV4-3
abundance: -
CDR3aa: CASSQGTGITDTQYF
CDR3nt: TGCGCCAGCAGCCAAGGGACAGGGATTACGGATACGCAGTATTTT

d_gene: TRBD1
j_gene: TRBJ1-2
v_gene: TRBV4-2
abundance: -
CDR3aa: CASSHATRRRTGDNYGYTF
CDR3nt: TGTGCCAGCAGCCACGCTACCCGGAGGCGGACAGGGGATAACTATGGCTACACCTTC

d_gene: -
j_gene: TRBJ1-4
v_gene: TRBV9
abundance: -
CDR3aa: CASSPGLNEKLFF
CDR3nt: TGTGCCAGCAGCCCGGGGCTTAATGAAAAACTGTTTTTT

d_gene: -
j_gene: TRBJ1-5
v_gene: TRBV12-5
abundance: few
CDR3aa: CASGLHDGPQHF
CDR3nt: TGTGCTAGTGGTTTACACGATGGGCCCCAGCATTTT

d_gene: -
j_gene: TRBJ2-5
v_gene: TRBV11-2
abundance: few
CDR3aa: CASSFSRGQETQYF
CDR3nt: TGTGCCAGCAGCTTTTCCAGGGGCCAAGAGACCCAGTACTTC

d_gene: -
j_gene: TRBJ1-4
v_gene: TRBV2
abundance: many
CDR3aa: CASRKQATNEKLFF
CDR3nt: TGTGCCAGCAGGAAACAAGCAACTAATGAAAAACTGTTTTTT

d_gene: -
j_gene: TRBJ2-5
v_gene: TRBV12-5
abundance: many
CDR3aa: CASAIEGETQYF
CDR3nt: TGTGCTAGTGCCATTGAAGGAGAGACCCAGTACTTC

d_gene: -
j_gene: TRBJ1-2
v_gene: TRBV10-2
abundance: -
CDR3aa: CASSEWSSMGYTF
CDR3nt: TGCGCCAGCAGTGAGTGGTCCTCCATGGGCTACACCTTC

d_gene: TRBD2
j_gene: TRBJ2-3
v_gene: TRBV7-2
abundance: -
CDR3aa: CASSLALRGAGGPTDTQYF
CDR3nt: TGTGCCAGCAGCTTAGCCCTACGGGGAGCGGGAGGGCCAACAGATACGCAGTATTTT

d_gene: -
j_gene: TRBJ2-7
v_gene: TRBV9
abundance: few
CDR3aa: CASSVGVQAEQYF
CDR3nt: TGTGCCAGCAGCGTAGGGGTCCAAGCCGAGCAGTACTTC

d_gene: -
j_gene: TRBJ2-7
v_gene: TRBV6-1
abundance: -
CDR3aa: CASSLREETYEQYF
CDR3nt: TGTGCCAGCAGTCTTAGGGAGGAAACCTACGAGCAGTACTTC

d_gene: -
j_gene: TRBJ2-3
v_gene: TRBV19
abundance: -
CDR3aa: CASSRGGPRTDTQYF
CDR3nt: TGTGCCAGTTCTCGCGGGGGCCCACGCACAGATACGCAGTATTTT

d_gene: -
j_gene: TRBJ2-2
v_gene: TRBV20-1
abundance: -
CDR3aa: CSVDRNTGELFF
CDR3nt: TGCAGTGTAGATCGGAACACCGGGGAGCTGTTTTTT

d_gene: -
j_gene: TRBJ2-7
v_gene: TRBV28
abundance: few
CDR3aa: CASSPYRVSSEQYF
CDR3nt: TGTGCCAGCAGTCCTTACAGGGTGTCGAGCGAGCAGTACTTC

d_gene: TRBD2
j_gene: TRBJ2-3
v_gene: TRBV29-1
abundance: few
CDR3aa: CSVRGGADTQYF
CDR3nt: TGCAGCGTTCGGGGGGGCGCAGATACGCAGTATTTT

d_gene: TRBD1
j_gene: TRBJ2-7
v_gene: TRBV20-1
abundance: -
CDR3aa: CSANSPRDSTYEQYF
CDR3nt: TGCAGTGCCAACTCGCCCCGGGACAGTACCTACGAGCAGTACTTC